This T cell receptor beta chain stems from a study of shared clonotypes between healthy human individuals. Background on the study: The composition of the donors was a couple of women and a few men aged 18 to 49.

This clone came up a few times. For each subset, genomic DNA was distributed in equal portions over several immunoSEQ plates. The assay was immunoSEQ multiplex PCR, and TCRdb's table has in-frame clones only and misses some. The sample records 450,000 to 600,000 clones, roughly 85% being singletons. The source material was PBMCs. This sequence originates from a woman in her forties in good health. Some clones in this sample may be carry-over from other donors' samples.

CDR3 bases: TGTGCCAGCAGCCCACCGGGCCACGGAGATGAAAAACTGTTTTTT. Protein sequence: CASSPPGHGDEKLFF. The chain couples TRBV25-1 to TRBJ1-4; no definite D call. The germline CDR1 and CDR2 sequences are MGHDK and SYGVNS. The V and J ends lost 6 bases and 6 bases respectively, with 17 bases between them. This CDR3 contains 15 residues.